The sequence of this T cell receptor (beta chain) was determined in a study of blood T cell repertoires in COVID-19. Background on the study: The cDNA or gDNA used as material had been derived from T cells, B-cell-depleted T cells, or PBMCs.

In the original workflow: Reference gene primer amplification yielded estimated nucleated cell counts. TCRdb's table, derived via immunoSEQ multiplex PCR, lists solely in-frame clones and lacks some. Clonal size and the V and J genes are those of that table, whereas D and trimming came from the DNA. The repertoire holds over 70,000 clones, with more than 80% as singletons. With 0 bases removed from V and 4 bases from J, the gap between germline ends came to 9 bases. Germline CDR1 is LGHNA and CDR2 is YNFKEQ. The CDR3 spans 14 residues. The rearrangement links TRBV4-2 to TRBJ1-1, with D possibly matching TRBD1 (5 bases). The TCR originated in a woman aged 80 or over with acute or convalescent COVID-19. The sequencing sample was made of peripheral blood. CDR3 coding DNA: TGTGCCAGCAGCCAAGACAGGGATCTCACTGAAGCTTTCTTT. It encodes CASSQDRDLTEAFF.